A single sample gave rise to the 17 T cell receptor beta chains below, sequenced in a study of cytomegalovirus exposure and HLA in healthy donors. PCR used 60 Vbeta primers and 13 Jbeta primers. The repertoire was sequenced with immunoSEQ multiplex PCR; TCRdb's copy has only in-frame clones and lacks some. The data hold over 150,000 clones, with roughly three quarters observed a single time. What was sequenced was PBMCs. These receptor sequences come from a male donor in good health and CMV-seronegative.

This chain joins TRBV2 and TRBJ1-2; tentative D call: TRBD1 (5 bases). Trimming removed 7 bases from V and 7 bases from J, with 16 bases in between. The CDR3 loop spans 13 amino acids. From germline, CDR1 is SNHLY and CDR2 FYNNEI. In nucleotides, the CDR3 is TGTGCCAGCACCAGGGAGGGGCAGGCTGGCTACACCTTC. This sequence encodes CASTREGQAGYTF. Using reference TRBV2 and TRBJ1-2 for the parts outside the CDR3, the full variable domain is EPEVTQTPSHQVTQMGQEVILRCVPISNHLYFYWYRQILGQKVEFLVSFYNNEISEKSEIFDDQFSVERPDGSNFTLKIRSTKLEDSAMYFCASTREGQAGYTFGSGTRLTVV.

J is TRBJ2-2 and V is TRBV28, with no clear D. Trimming cost V 3 bases and J 4 bases, with 12 bases left between them. CDR3 length: 15 amino acids. CDR1 and CDR2 (germline): MDHEN, SYDVKM. This CDR3 is CASSFSSLSTGELFF. Written as DNA, the CDR3 is TGTGCCAGCAGTTTCTCGAGTCTGAGCACCGGGGAGCTGTTTTTT. The variable domain in full, with the rest retrieved from reference TRBV28 and TRBJ2-2, is DVKVTQSSRYLVKRTGEKVFLECVQDMDHENMFWYRQDPGLGLRLIYFSYDVKMKEKGDIPEGYSVSREKKERFSLILESASTNQTSMYLCASSFSSLSTGELFFGEGSRLTVL.

This clone is a singleton in its sample. The CDR3 spells CASSPPQGRNYGYTF. The CDR3 bases are TGTGCCAGCAGTCCCCCACAGGGCCGGAACTATGGCTACACCTTC. The V and J genes are TRBV28 and TRBJ1-2; D might be TRBD1 (6 bases). V was pared by 5 bases and J by 2 bases, with 15 bases between. This CDR3 is built from 15 residues. CDR1 and CDR2 (germline): MDHEN, SYDVKM.

The chain has TRBV28 and TRBJ2-7; tentative D call: TRBD2 (5 bases). The CDR3 sequence is 11 residues long. The germline V and J ends were trimmed by 8 bases and 4 bases, with 9 bases remaining between them. Germline assignment: CDR1 MDHEN and CDR2 SYDVKM. CDR3 sequence: CASADLYEQYF. The CDR3 DNA reads as TGTGCCAGCGCGGACTTGTACGAGCAGTACTTC.

The genes are TRBV7-8 and TRBJ1-5; D remains unclear. The CDR3 length is 13 residues. Trimming pared 2 bases from V and 5 bases from J, leaving 7 bases between. In germline, CDR1 is SGHVS, CDR2 FQNEAQ. The CDR3 region has the DNA TGTGCCAGCAGCTTACCCGGGTATCAGCCCCAGCATTTT. Its translation: CASSLPGYQPQHF.

The rearrangement uses TRBV4-2 and TRBJ1-4, with unresolved D. The CDR3 is made up of 16 amino acids. The germline V gene encodes CDR1 LGHNA and CDR2 YNFKEQ. V shed 2 bases and J shed 0 bases, with 10 bases lying between them. CDR3 sequence (DNA): TGTGCCAGCAGCCAATCCAGATTCCCAACTAATGAAAAACTGTTTTTT. Translating gives CASSQSRFPTNEKLFF.

This chain joins TRBV5-8 and TRBJ2-3; 8 bases are a match to TRBD2. V dropped 0 bases and J dropped 6; count of bases not matched to a gene: 9. The CDR3 runs to 16 residues. Germline V gives CDR1 SGHTS, CDR2 YDEGEE. CDR3 amino acids: CASSLETSVWVDTQYF. CDR3 in DNA: TGTGCCAGCAGCTTGGAGACTAGCGTATGGGTGGATACGCAGTATTTT. The full variable domain, its missing parts supplied by reference TRBV5-8 and TRBJ2-3, is EAGVTQSPTHLIKTRGQQATLRCSPISGHTSVYWYQQALGLGLQFLLWYDEGEERNRGNFPPRFSGRQFPNYSSELNVNALELEDSALYLCASSLETSVWVDTQYFGPGTRLTVL.

The CDR3 sequence: CASSRQGRTEAFF. The CDR3 nucleotides are TGTGCCAGCAGTCGACAGGGGAGGACTGAAGCTTTCTTT. The V and J genes are TRBV28 and TRBJ1-1; 8 nucleotides agree with TRBD1. Germline assignment: CDR1 MDHEN and CDR2 SYDVKM. The CDR3 totals 13 residues. With 5 bases clipped from V and 5 bases from J, the junction kept 4 bases outside the gene matches. The full variable domain, in which reference TRBV28 and TRBJ1-1 provide the parts outside the CDR3, is DVKVTQSSRYLVKRTGEKVFLECVQDMDHENMFWYRQDPGLGLRLIYFSYDVKMKEKGDIPEGYSVSREKKERFSLILESASTNQTSMYLCASSRQGRTEAFFGQGTRLTVV.

V is TRBV28 and J is TRBJ2-1, with D perhaps TRBD1 (7 bases). The ends were cut back, 10 bases at V and 15 bases at J, with 22 bases in the middle. The CDR3 totals 12 residues. The germline gives CDR1 MDHEN, CDR2 SYDVKM. The CDR3 DNA sequence: TGTGCCACCCAGCCCGGGACAGCGGAGGGGTTCTTC. It yields the protein CATQPGTAEGFF.

This chain connects TRBV6-1 to TRBJ1-5, with D unclear. Germline values: CDR1 MNHNS, CDR2 SASEGT. The CDR3 sequence is 14 residues long. The germline V and J ends were trimmed by 6 bases and 3 bases, with 12 bases remaining between them. CDR3 bases: TGTGCCAGCAGCGGGGAGCAGGCCAATCAGCCCCAGCATTTT. Residues: CASSGEQANQPQHF.

To note about this clone: Other DNA sequences of this sample code for an identical CDR3. This chain connects TRBV28 to TRBJ1-5; TRBD1 matches 9 bases. Germline CDR1 reads MDHEN; CDR2 reads SYDVKM. V dropped 2 bases and J dropped 5; count of bases not matched to a gene: 7. CDR3 size: 16 residues. The CDR3 region is CASSLIGQGNDQPQHF. CDR3 DNA: TGTGCCAGCAGTTTAATCGGACAGGGGAATGATCAGCCCCAGCATTTT.

This clone is medium-sized within its sample. The CDR3 bases are TGTGCCAGCAGTCCAGCCGGGAGGGAAGATACGCAGTATTTT. It specifies CASSPAGREDTQYF. The chain couples TRBV5-4 to TRBJ2-3; TRBD2 agrees at 8 bases. Germline assignment: CDR1 SGHNT and CDR2 YYREEE (reference sequence). The CDR3 covers 14 residues. The ends lost 5 bases at V and 5 bases at J; junction bases unmatched: 7.

The gene calls are TRBV6-5 and TRBJ1-1; perhaps TRBD1 as D (5 bases). Per the germline V gene, CDR1 is MNHEY and CDR2 is SVGAGI. The CDR3 contains 11 residues. V lost 6 bases to trimming and J lost 7 bases, with 9 bases between them. As DNA, the CDR3 is TGTGCCAGCAGCCACAGGAGTGAAGCTTTCTTT. Protein product: CASSHRSEAFF.

The gene calls are TRBV6-6 and TRBJ2-7; D gene uncertain. This CDR3 is 11 amino acids long. Trimming pared 7 bases from V and 1 base from J, leaving 5 bases between. The V gene's germline CDR1 is MNHNY and CDR2 SVGAGI (reference sequence). The CDR3 protein is CASKTSYEQYF. CDR3 sequence (DNA): TGTGCCAGCAAAACTTCCTACGAGCAGTACTTC.

The CDR3 spells CASGPGQLGDEQFF. CDR3 in DNA: TGTGCTAGTGGTCCTGGACAGTTAGGGGATGAGCAGTTCTTC. The chain carries TRBV12-5 and TRBJ2-1; D is possibly TRBD1 (6 bases). The CDR3 has 14 amino acids. V was clipped by 5 bases and J by 8 bases, with 16 bases between them. CDR1 LGHNT and CDR2 FRNRAP come from the germline V gene.

The V gene is TRBV28, the J gene TRBJ1-2, with unresolved D. The CDR3 loop spans 15 amino acids. V lost 3 bases and J 4 bases, leaving 15 bases between the germline ends. The germline gives CDR1 MDHEN, CDR2 SYDVKM. The DNA for the CDR3 is TGTGCCAGCAGTTTTAGAGACCGACCGGGCTATGGCTACACCTTC. Amino acid sequence: CASSFRDRPGYGYTF.

The chain recombines TRBV5-1 with TRBJ2-1; D may be TRBD1 (5 bases). Germline values: CDR1 SGHRS, CDR2 YFSETQ. The CDR3 is made up of 14 amino acids. V lost 0 bases and J 3 bases, leaving 7 bases between the germline ends. CDR3: CASSLGGDYNEQFF. Here the CDR3 DNA reads TGCGCCAGCAGCTTGGGGGGCGACTACAATGAGCAGTTCTTC.